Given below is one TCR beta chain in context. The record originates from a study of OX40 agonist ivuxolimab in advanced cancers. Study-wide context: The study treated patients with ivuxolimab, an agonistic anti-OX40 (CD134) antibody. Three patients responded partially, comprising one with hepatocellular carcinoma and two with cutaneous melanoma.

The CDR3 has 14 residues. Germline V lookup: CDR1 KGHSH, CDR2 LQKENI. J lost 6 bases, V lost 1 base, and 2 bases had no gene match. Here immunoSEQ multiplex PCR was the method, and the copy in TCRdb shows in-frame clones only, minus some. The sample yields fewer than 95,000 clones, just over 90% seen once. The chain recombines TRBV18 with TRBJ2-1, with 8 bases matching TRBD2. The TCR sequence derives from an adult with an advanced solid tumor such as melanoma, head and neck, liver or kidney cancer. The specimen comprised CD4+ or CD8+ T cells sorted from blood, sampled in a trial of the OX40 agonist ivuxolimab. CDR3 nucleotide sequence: TGTGCCAGCTCACCACGGACTAGCCCCAATGAGCAGTTCTTC. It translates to CASSPRTSPNEQFF.